One and the same sample provided the 23 T cell receptor beta chains below, sequenced in a study of regulatory T cells in long-lasting Graves disease. Time point indicated: newly diagnosed GD, antithyroid drugs for less than 3 months. RNA from PBMCs was the source of the TCR library. Arm-PCR of CDR3 regions and iRepertoire HTBI primers were the basis on which TCR beta libraries were built. Each CDR3 protein is one row after TCRdb ran MiXCR on the multiplex PCR reads. The data show some 250,000 distinct CDR3 sequences, roughly 21% seen once. Here the sequenced sample was peripheral blood mononuclear cells (PBMCs), taken at new diagnosis, from a patient treated with antithyroid drugs. The source is a female donor with Graves disease.

This clonotype was seen ten or more times. The CDR3 reads CASSEDRGRQPQHF. CDR3 DNA sequence: TGTGCCAGCAGCGAAGACAGGGGGCGGCAGCCCCAGCATTTT. The V gene is TRBV7-9, the J gene TRBJ1-5; TRBD1 matches at 10 bases. V was pared by 5 bases and J by 7 bases, with 5 bases of the junction left unmatched. Germline lookup yields CDR1 SEHNR and CDR2 FQNEAQ (reference sequence). The CDR3 runs 14 residues.

The table lists this clonotype with many counts. The chain combines TRBV11-2 with TRBJ2-2; TRBD2 agrees at 8 bases. V gave up 3 bases and J gave up 4 bases; unmatched junction bases: 7. The CDR3 runs 16 residues. The germline V gene has CDR1 SGHAT and CDR2 FQNNGV. The CDR3 nucleotides are TGTGCCAGCAGCTTCGGCAGCGGGAGAGGCACCGGGGAGCTGTTTTTT. Protein: CASSFGSGRGTGELFF. The complete variable domain, with remaining parts taken from reference TRBV11-2 and TRBJ2-2, reads EAGVAQSPRYKIIEKRQSVAFWCNPISGHATLYWYQQILGQGPKLLIQFQNNGVVDDSQLPKDRFSAERLKGVDSTLKIQPAKLEDSAVYLCASSFGSGRGTGELFFGEGSRLTVL.

This clonotype was detected ten times or more. The chain recombines TRBV7-9 with TRBJ2-2; no definite D call. Trimming cost V 5 bases and J 7 bases, with 8 bases left between them. CDR1 is SEHNR and CDR2 is FQNEAQ in the germline V gene (reference sequence). The CDR3 length is 12 residues. The CDR3 coding sequence is TGTGCCAGCAGCCCGCCCGTCGGGGAGCTGTTTTTT. Translated, it gives CASSPPVGELFF.

This clonotype occurred many times. The chain combines TRBV11-2 with TRBJ2-1, with D perhaps TRBD1 (6 bases). V was cut by 5 bases and J by 1 base, with 12 bases left in between. This CDR3 is 15 amino acids long. CDR1 and CDR2 from the germline V gene are SGHAT and FQNNGV. The CDR3 here is CASSPRQGSYNEQFF. CDR3 coding DNA: TGTGCCAGCAGCCCCCGGCAGGGGTCCTACAATGAGCAGTTCTTC.

This sequence joins TRBV19 and TRBJ2-1; TRBD2 agrees at 7 bases. J lost 0 bases, V lost 6 bases, and 2 bases had no gene match. Germline V CDR1 and CDR2: LNHDA, SQIVND (reference sequence). The length of the CDR3 is 14 residues. The CDR3 coding sequence is TGTGCCAGTAGAGGCGGGAGCTCCTACAATGAGCAGTTCTTC. Protein: CASRGGSSYNEQFF.

At least ten counts were recorded for this clonotype. The genes are TRBV2 and TRBJ1-6, with TRBD1 identical over 10 bases. Trimming at V came to 3 bases and at J to 10 bases, leaving 6 bases not matched to a gene. Germline V gives CDR1 SNHLY, CDR2 FYNNEI. CDR3 length: 15 residues. CDR3 bases: TGTGCCAGCAGTGATAGAGACAGGGGGCTGTCACCCCTCCACTTT. It specifies CASSDRDRGLSPLHF.

V is TRBV6-2 or TRBV6-3 and J is TRBJ1-6; a possible D gene is TRBD1 (6 bases). This CDR3 contains 13 residues. Germline V gene data show CDR1 as MNHEY and CDR2 as SVGEGT. Trimming left V 11 bases short and J 5 bases short, with 13 bases between. This chain's CDR3 is CASSGQHNSPLHF. CDR3 sequence (DNA): TGTGCCTCCTCCGGACAGCATAATTCACCCCTCCACTTT.

The chain uses TRBV7-9 and TRBJ2-1, with 7 positions matching TRBD1. CDR1 is SEHNR, CDR2 FQNEAQ, per germline (reference sequence). The V gene end was trimmed by 5 bases and the J gene end by 4 bases; junction bases not matched to a gene: 8. The CDR3 has 15 residues. The CDR3 coding sequence is TGTGCCAGCAGCGCAAGCACAGGGGTATACAATGAGCAGTTCTTC. This encodes CASSASTGVYNEQFF.

The chain joins TRBV4-1 to TRBJ2-1; D is uncertain. The end of the DNA aligns better with TRBJ2-5, so the J call may be wrong. Per the germline V gene, CDR1 is MGHRA and CDR2 is YSYEKL. This CDR3 comprises 15 residues. CDR3 DNA sequence: TGCGCCAGCAGCCAAGTCGCCTCAGCCCAAGAGACCCAGTACTTC. Protein sequence: CASSQVASAQETQYF.

The chain joins TRBV7-2 to TRBJ2-7; 12 nucleotides match TRBD2. V was clipped by 2 bases and J by 4 bases; unmatched bases: 12. In germline, CDR1 is SGHTA, CDR2 FQGNSA. This CDR3 contains 18 residues. The CDR3 protein is CASSLRTSSSGGDYEQYF. The CDR3 region has the DNA TGTGCCAGCAGCTTAAGGACGAGTTCTAGCGGGGGGGATTACGAGCAGTACTTC.

This chain's CDR3 is CASSLGPRGYGYTF. As DNA, the CDR3 is TGTGCCAGCAGTTTAGGTCCCCGTGGGTATGGCTACACCTTC. The chain couples TRBV12-3 or TRBV12-4 to TRBJ1-2; unclear D gene. Trimming left V 1 base short and J 5 bases short, with 11 bases between. The CDR3 length is 14 residues.

This clonotype was counted at least ten times. The V gene is TRBV7-2, the J gene TRBJ1-4, with 11 bases fitting TRBD1. This CDR3 contains 14 residues. From germline, CDR1 is SGHTA and CDR2 FQGNSA. V trimming: 5 bases; J trimming: 6 bases; junction bases outside the gene matches: 2. The CDR3 spells CASSRTGGDEKLFF. Here the CDR3 DNA reads TGTGCCAGCAGCCGGACAGGGGGCGATGAAAAACTGTTTTTT.

The chain links TRBV6-2 or TRBV6-3 to TRBJ2-5, with 10 bases lining up with TRBD2. The length of the CDR3 is 16 residues. Per the germline V gene, CDR1 is MNHEY and CDR2 is SVGEGT. The ends lost 6 bases at V and 5 bases at J; junction bases unmatched: 12. The DNA of the CDR3 is TGTGCCAGCAGCTTAGGCCTAGCGGGGGTCCGGGAGACCCAGTACTTC. This sequence encodes CASSLGLAGVRETQYF.

This clonotype has at least ten counts. The gene calls are TRBV2 and TRBJ1-2; D is undetermined. Germline values: CDR1 SNHLY, CDR2 FYNNEI. The CDR3 has 14 residues. V lost 4 bases and J 6 bases, leaving 15 bases between the germline ends. The CDR3 region has the DNA TGTGCCAGCAGTGGGCACCGCGGGAGCCATGGCTACACCTTC. Translating it yields CASSGHRGSHGYTF.

This clonotype came up many times. A junction boundary mismatches the germline segment, possibly from a read error. The CDR3 DNA reads TGTGCCAGCAGTCTAGCGGGAGGGCTCAATGAGCAGTTCTTC. Translating it yields CASSLAGGLNEQFF. The J gene is TRBJ2-1, the V gene TRBV12-3 or TRBV12-4; TRBD2 matches at 12 bases. The CDR3 spans 14 residues.

The chain joins TRBV24-1 to TRBJ2-3; weak D call: TRBD2 (6 bases). V lost 3 bases and J lost 2, with 11 bases in between. Looked up from germline, CDR1 is KGHDR and CDR2 is SFDVKD. The CDR3 runs to 15 residues. CDR3 sequence (DNA): TGTGCCACCAGTGATCCGCGGGGAGACACAGATACGCAGTATTTT. This encodes CATSDPRGDTDTQYF.

The J gene is TRBJ2-7, the V gene TRBV2; no clear D. CDR3 length: 12 amino acids. Germline V CDR1 and CDR2: SNHLY, FYNNEI. V shed 3 bases and J shed 0 bases, with 3 bases lying between them. The CDR3 reads CASSDISYEQYF. CDR3 bases: TGTGCCAGCAGTGATATCTCCTACGAGCAGTACTTC.

As regards this clonotype: With a far larger clone one base away, a read error is the likely cause. This chain connects TRBV28 to TRBJ2-3; TRBD1 might be the D (6 bases). CDR1 and CDR2 from the germline V gene are MDHEN and SYDVKM. CDR3 length: 14 residues. Trimming stripped 9 bases from V and 5 bases from J, with 18 bases between. The CDR3 region is CARSTWGPVDTQYF. As DNA, the CDR3 is TGTGCCAGAAGTACCTGGGGGCCGGTAGATACGCAGTATTTT.

Notes on this clonotype: Since a much larger clone is just one base distant, this may be a read error. This chain joins TRBV4-1 and TRBJ1-2; 10 bases are shared with TRBD1. Germline V CDR1 and CDR2: MGHRA, YSYEKL. CDR3 length: 17 amino acids. This CDR3 reads CVSSQADRGTRYSGYTF. The CDR3 DNA reads as TGCGTCAGCAGCCAAGCGGACAGGGGGACCCGCTATAGCGGCTACACCTTC.

This clonotype has ten or more counts. The chain links TRBV20-1 to TRBJ2-5; TRBD2 matches at 13 bases. The J segment lost 3 bases and the V segment lost 5 bases, leaving 6 bases of the junction unmatched. CDR1 DFQATT and CDR2 SNEGSKA come from the germline V gene (reference sequence). This CDR3 region has 15 residues. The CDR3 spells CSAVPLAGGKETQYF. For the CDR3, the DNA is TGCAGTGCTGTCCCACTAGCGGGGGGGAAAGAGACCCAGTACTTC.

This clonotype has at least ten counts. The chain carries TRBV7-2 and TRBJ2-5; 7 bases are shared with TRBD1. With 5 bases clipped from V and 5 bases from J, the junction kept 5 bases outside the gene matches. This CDR3 comprises 13 residues. The germline CDR1 and CDR2 sequences are SGHTA and FQGNSA. The CDR3, as DNA: TGTGCCAGCAGCCGACAGGGCGGTGAGACCCAGTACTTC. Amino acid sequence: CASSRQGGETQYF.

In this sample, this clonotype turned up many times. The gene calls are TRBV5-1 and TRBJ1-3; D perhaps matches TRBD1 (5 bases). The CDR3 loop spans 17 amino acids. CDR1 is SGHRS, CDR2 YFSETQ, per germline. V lost 4 bases and J lost 0, with 17 bases in between. The CDR3 sequence is CASSDQPGPSSGNTIYF. The CDR3 bases are TGCGCCAGCAGCGATCAACCGGGACCAAGCTCTGGAAACACCATATATTTT.

In DNA form, the CDR3 reads TGTGCCAGCAGCCTCCGGGACGCCAATCAGCCCCAGCATTTT. Protein sequence: CASSLRDANQPQHF. The genes are TRBV7-2 and TRBJ1-5; a possible D gene is TRBD1 (5 bases). The CDR3 is 14 residues long. Germline CDR1 and CDR2: SGHTA and FQGNSA. Deletions cut 5 bases from V and 3 bases from J, with 11 bases between.